This passage covers 5 T cell receptor beta chains from one sample sequenced in a study of cytomegalovirus exposure and HLA in healthy donors. Method: immunoSEQ multiplex PCR; TCRdb's copy keeps in-frame clones and lacks some. The sample includes hundreds of thousands of clones, less than 90% of them seen just once. Sequences were obtained from PBMCs. These receptors were collected from a man between 18 and 29 years old in good health and CMV-seropositive.

V usage is TRBV2 and J usage is TRBJ2-7; D might be TRBD2 (6 bases). The germline V and J ends were trimmed by 6 bases and 3 bases, with 12 bases remaining between them. The CDR3 has 13 residues. Germline loops: CDR1 SNHLY, CDR2 FYNNEI. The CDR3 bases are TGTGCCAGCAGAGACCGGGGGTACTACGAGCAGTACTTC. Protein: CASRDRGYYEQYF.

This clone showed up just once. J is TRBJ2-1 and V is TRBV29-1, with no clear D. Trimming removed 2 bases at V and 4 bases at J, with 12 bases between. The CDR3 covers 14 residues. In germline, CDR1 is SQVTM, CDR2 ANQGSEA. In DNA, the CDR3 is TGCAGCGTTGAACGGCGGCTGGTTTACAATGAGCAGTTCTTC. It yields the protein CSVERRLVYNEQFF.

The CDR3 coding sequence is TGTGCCACCAGCAGAGTCCCCGGGAGCAATCAGCCCCAGCATTTT. Translated: CATSRVPGSNQPQHF. The chain employs TRBV15 and TRBJ1-5; D gene unclear. CDR1 is LNHNV and CDR2 is YYDKDF in the germline V gene (reference sequence). The length of the CDR3 is 15 residues. The ends were cut back, 1 base at V and 1 base at J, with 8 bases in the middle. Drawing the rest from reference TRBV15 and TRBJ1-5, the complete variable domain is DAMVIQNPRYQVTQFGKPVTLSCSQTLNHNVMYWYQQKSSQAPKLLFHYYDKDFNNEADTPDNFQSRRPNTSFCFLDIRSPGLGDTAMYLCATSRVPGSNQPQHFGDGTRLSIL.

This clone was observed a single time. The V and J genes are TRBV27 and TRBJ2-1; 12 positions agree with TRBD2. V trimming: 4 bases; J trimming: 8 bases; junction bases outside the gene matches: 9. The CDR3 has 16 amino acids. CDR1 MNHEY and CDR2 SMNVEV come from the germline V gene (reference sequence). CDR3 loop: CASSSRLAGVSYEQFF. Written as DNA, the CDR3 is TGTGCCAGCAGTTCACGACTAGCGGGAGTCTCGTATGAGCAGTTCTTC.

The V gene is TRBV5-5, the J gene TRBJ1-2; 7 bases line up with TRBD1. Germline V lookup: CDR1 SGHKS, CDR2 YYEKEE (reference sequence). The CDR3 sequence is 13 residues long. After removal of 5 bases from V and 6 bases from J, the junction contained 7 bases not matched to a gene. The CDR3: CASRYRGADGYTF. The DNA of the CDR3 is TGTGCCAGCAGATACAGGGGAGCCGATGGCTACACCTTC.